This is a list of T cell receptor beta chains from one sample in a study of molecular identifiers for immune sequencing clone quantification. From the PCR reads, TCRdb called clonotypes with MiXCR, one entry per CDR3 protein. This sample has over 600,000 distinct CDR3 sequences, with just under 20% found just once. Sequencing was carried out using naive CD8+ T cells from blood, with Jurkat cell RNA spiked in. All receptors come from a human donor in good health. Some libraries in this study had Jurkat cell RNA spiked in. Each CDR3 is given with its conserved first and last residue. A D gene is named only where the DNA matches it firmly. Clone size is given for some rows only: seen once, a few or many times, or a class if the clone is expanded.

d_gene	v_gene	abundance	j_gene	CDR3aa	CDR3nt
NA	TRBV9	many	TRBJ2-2	CASSVFGGQNGELFF	TGTGCCAGCAGCGTATTTGGGGGGCAGAACGGGGAGCTGTTTTTT
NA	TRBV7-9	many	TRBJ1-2	CASSLDLDVVVYGYTF	TGTGCCAGCAGCCTAGATCTGGACGTCGTGGTCTATGGCTACACCTTC
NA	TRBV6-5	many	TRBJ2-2	CASSYVSGAVGELFF	TGTGCCAGCAGTTACGTTTCGGGGGCGGTCGGGGAGCTGTTTTTT
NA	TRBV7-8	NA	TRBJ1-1	CASSFPTGAEAFF	TGTGCCAGCAGCTTCCCGACTGGGGCTGAAGCTTTCTTT
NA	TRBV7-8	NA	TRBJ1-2	CASSQTGANYGYTF	TGTGCCAGCAGCCAGACGGGAGCTAACTATGGCTACACCTTC
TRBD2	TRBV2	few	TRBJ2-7	CAMRETSGAAYEQYF	TGTGCCATGCGGGAGACTAGCGGGGCGGCCTACGAGCAGTACTTC
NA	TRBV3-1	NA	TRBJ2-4	CASSQSHAGGQVIQYF	TGTGCCAGCAGCCAATCTCATGCAGGGGGGCAGGTCATTCAGTACTTC
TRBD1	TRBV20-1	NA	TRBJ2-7	CSARDRSRGSSYERYF	TGCAGTGCTAGAGACCGATCCAGGGGGAGCTCCTACGAGCGGTACTTC
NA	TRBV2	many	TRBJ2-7	CASSEAASSSYEQYF	TGTGCCAGCAGTGAAGCGGCGTCCAGCTCCTACGAGCAGTACTTC
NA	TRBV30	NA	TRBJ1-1	CAWSSPSEARNTEAFF	TGTGCCTGGAGTTCCCCGTCGGAGGCCCGGAACACTGAAGCTTTCTTT
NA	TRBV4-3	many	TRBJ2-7	CASSPFRGDYEQYF	TGCGCCAGCAGCCCCTTTAGGGGAGACTACGAGCAGTACTTC
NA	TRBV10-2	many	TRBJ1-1	CASSEPGHGGTEAFF	TGCGCCAGCAGTGAGCCGGGCCATGGGGGCACTGAAGCTTTCTTT
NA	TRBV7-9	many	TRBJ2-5	CASSSPVAEQETQYF	TGTGCCAGCAGCTCCCCGGTGGCGGAACAAGAGACCCAGTACTTC
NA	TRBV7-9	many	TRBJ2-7	CASSFRPEYEQYF	TGTGCCAGCAGCTTTAGGCCAGAATACGAGCAGTACTTC
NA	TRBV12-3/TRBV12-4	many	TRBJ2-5	CASSSGQGETQYF	TGTGCCAGCAGTTCAGGGCAAGGAGAGACCCAGTACTTC
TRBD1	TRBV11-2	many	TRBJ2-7	CASSQPTGDRAHEQYF	TGTGCCAGCAGCCAACCAACTGGAGACAGGGCCCACGAGCAGTACTTC
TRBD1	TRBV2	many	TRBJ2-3	CASSEGQGGNTQYF	TGTGCCAGCAGTGAAGGACAGGGGGGAAATACGCAGTATTTT
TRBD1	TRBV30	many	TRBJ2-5	CAWSEGETLRDRDPYQETQYF	TGTGCCTGGAGTGAGGGGGAAACCCTCCGGGACAGGGACCCGTACCAAGAGACCCAGTACTTC